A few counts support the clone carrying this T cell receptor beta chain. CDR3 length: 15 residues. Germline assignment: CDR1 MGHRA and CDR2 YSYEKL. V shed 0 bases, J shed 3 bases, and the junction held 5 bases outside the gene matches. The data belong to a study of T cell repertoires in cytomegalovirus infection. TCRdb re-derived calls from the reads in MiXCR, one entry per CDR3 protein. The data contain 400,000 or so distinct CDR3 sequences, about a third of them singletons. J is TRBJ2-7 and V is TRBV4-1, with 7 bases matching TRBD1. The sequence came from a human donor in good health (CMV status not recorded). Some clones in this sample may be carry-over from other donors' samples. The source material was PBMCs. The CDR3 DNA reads TGCGCCAGCAGCCAAGATCGGGACAGACACTACGAGCAGTACTTC. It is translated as CASSQDRDRHYEQYF.